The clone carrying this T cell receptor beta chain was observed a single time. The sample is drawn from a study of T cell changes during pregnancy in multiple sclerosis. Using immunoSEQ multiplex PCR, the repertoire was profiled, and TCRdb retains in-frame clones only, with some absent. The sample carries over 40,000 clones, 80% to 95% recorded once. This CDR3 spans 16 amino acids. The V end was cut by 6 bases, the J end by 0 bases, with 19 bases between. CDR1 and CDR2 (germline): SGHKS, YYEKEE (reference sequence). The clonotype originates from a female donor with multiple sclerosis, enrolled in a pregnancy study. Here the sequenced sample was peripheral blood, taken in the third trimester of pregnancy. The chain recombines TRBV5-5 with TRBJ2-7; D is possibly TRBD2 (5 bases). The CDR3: CASTLTRADYSYEQYF. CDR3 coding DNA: TGTGCCAGCACCCTCACTCGGGCAGACTACTCCTACGAGCAGTACTTC.